This T cell receptor (beta chain) originates from a study of Ad26.COV2.S vaccination and SARS-CoV-2 variants (dated by TCRdb to about 2021). Background on the whole study: Vaccine-arm donors came from COV1001, a multicentre, randomized, double-blind, placebo-controlled phase I-IIa trial of Ad26.COV2.S in healthy adults. Trial participants were randomized into five groups of five, in which low-dose or high-dose Ad26.COV2.S was given once or twice, or placebo was given on both occasions. A total of around 32 samples were included in the TCR-sequenced set, comprising around 19 Ad26.COV2.S vaccine recipients, 5 placebo recipients and 8 SARS-CoV-2 convalescent individuals. Blinding of investigators to trial group allocation was maintained during experiments and outcome assessment. The specificity and breadth of SARS-CoV-2-reactive T cell receptors after Ad26.COV2.S vaccination were assessed by TCRbeta repertoire sequencing. Ad26.COV2.S was administered intramuscularly at 5 x 10^10 or 1 x 10^11 viral particles, either as a single shot or as two shots given 56 days apart. The investigation overall reported the following: After vaccination, spike-specific CD8+ and CD4+ T cell responses were reported to show substantial breadth. The study lacked the statistical power to compare responses across vaccine doses or regimens. Compared with placebo recipients, Ad26.COV2.S recipients showed higher spike-specific TCR breadth (P = 0.0014). The authors noted that the TCR breadth and depth analyses may have underestimated total T cell responses. Vaccine and placebo recipients had similar non-spike TCR breadth, a finding consistent with the vaccine containing only spike.

The treatment or condition label, read with the paper, signifies: roughly 19 received Ad26.COV2.S at low or high dose, single or two shots; 5 received placebo; per-sample allocation not given. For vaccine and placebo recipients, repertoires were sequenced using samples collected on day 63 after the first injection. Cohort 1b enrolled fewer than 30 adults aged 18-55 years at a single site in Boston, USA, between 29 July and 7 August 2020. Ad26.COV2.S consisted of a replication-incompetent adenovirus type 26 vector by which a prefusion-stabilized SARS-CoV-2 spike protein from the original Wuhan strain was expressed. The immunoSEQ Assay was used to sequence TCRbeta CDR3 regions. After extraction, genomic DNA underwent amplification by bias-controlled multiplex PCR, followed by high-throughput sequencing. The study's processing was this. To quantify the absolute abundance of every unique TCRbeta CDR3 region, sequences were collapsed and filtered. T cell fraction was estimated by normalizing TCRbeta template counts to usable DNA, with usable DNA measured through amplification of reference genes found in all nucleated cells. Repertoire TCRs were annotated as SARS-CoV-2-specific when V gene, CDR3 amino acid sequence and J gene were exactly matched to a known reactive TCR set. MIRA supplied the reference SARS-CoV-2 TCR set, which was filtered for enrichment in COVID-19-positive ImmuneCODE repertoires so that public or cross-reactive TCRs were removed. Using the MIRA antigens, annotated TCRs were further analysed by specific ORF or by position within an ORF. Breadth was defined as annotated unique rearrangements over total unique productive rearrangements; depth was the summed frequency of those rearrangements. TCR breadth was compared between groups using two-sided Wilcoxon rank-sum tests. Sourced from immuneACCESS, this table was stored by TCRdb with only in-frame sequences that have V and J called. A share of the clones is absent; for the studies checked, an unresolved V gene accounts for under half, and the remainder has no known explanation. The DNA was the basis for D and trimming; V, J and clone size are from that table. The sample table lists about 350,000 clones, approximately 90% of them with a count of one. The top ten clonotypes cover 5% of the sample.

A word on this clone: No antigen is known for it. No clone much larger than this one lies a single base away; base qualities are absent.

At the junction V is shortened by 3 bases and J by 7 bases; bases outside the gene matches: 11. Including the terminal cysteine and phenylalanine, the CDR3 comprises 16 residues. Here the CDR3 DNA is all that survives: 48 bases in frame from base 1. Looking up the germline V gene (reference sequence) yields CDR1 SGHKS and CDR2 YYEKEE. This receptor was identified in a person aged 18 to 59 who received the Ad26.COV2.S COVID-19 vaccine or a placebo. The input for sequencing was peripheral blood, taken in a trial of Ad26.COV2.S vaccine versus placebo. The chain couples TRBV5-5 to TRBJ2-2, with TRBD2 identical over 8 junction bases. The nucleotide sequence is TGTGCCAGCAGCTCCACTTTGGAGCGGGGGCACGGGGAGCTGTTTTTT. It is translated as CASSSTLERGHGELFF.